A single sample gave rise to the 25 T cell receptor beta chains below, sequenced in a study of blood T cell repertoires in COVID-19. Here immunoSEQ multiplex PCR was the method, and the copy in TCRdb shows in-frame clones only, minus some. The sample yields 250,000 or so clones, over 90% seen once. What was sequenced was peripheral blood. The receptors were gathered from a man younger than 45 with COVID-19, enrolled during active disease.

The rearrangement joins TRBV2 to TRBJ1-6; the D is unclear. This CDR3 comprises 14 residues. V lost 7 bases and J 10 bases, leaving 17 bases between the germline ends. The V gene's germline CDR1 is SNHLY and CDR2 FYNNEI. DNA for the CDR3: TGTGCCAGCAAACACGGGGAGGTGGAGTCACCCCTCCACTTT. Protein product: CASKHGEVESPLHF.

V is TRBV12-3 or TRBV12-4 and J is TRBJ1-5; D ambiguous. The CDR3 is 13 amino acids. Trimming took off 5 bases at V and 4 bases at J, with 9 bases between the two ends. CDR3 in amino acids: CASSARPNQPQHF. The CDR3 DNA is TGTGCCAGCAGTGCGCGGCCAAATCAGCCCCAGCATTTT.

The sample holds one count of this clone. The CDR3 sequence is CASSVAPGQGGNEKLFF. CDR3 sequence (DNA): TGTGCCAGCAGCGTAGCCCCCGGACAGGGAGGTAATGAAAAACTGTTTTTT. V is TRBV9 and J is TRBJ1-4; 8 bases match TRBD1. Germline CDR1 SGDLS, CDR2 YYNGEE. The J segment lost 4 bases and the V segment lost 0 bases, leaving 8 bases of the junction unmatched. This CDR3 is 17 amino acids long.

Regarding this clone: Within the sample, other DNA sequences also encode this same CDR3. The V gene is TRBV5-1, the J gene TRBJ2-5; 8 nucleotides align to TRBD1. The germline V gene encodes CDR1 SGHRS and CDR2 YFSETQ. V lost 4 bases, J lost 1 base, and 6 bases stayed unmatched. The CDR3 has 15 amino acids. Written as DNA, the CDR3 is TGCGCCAGCAGCCTGGGGACAGGTAGCCAAGAGACCCAGTACTTC. Translated, it gives CASSLGTGSQETQYF.

CDR3 sequence reads: CASSNRETYNSPLHF. CDR3 in DNA: TGTGCCAGCAGTAACCGGGAGACTTATAATTCACCCCTCCACTTT. The V call is TRBV6-5, the J call TRBJ1-6; D uncertain. The CDR3 is 15 amino acids. V was trimmed by 5 bases and J by 4 bases, leaving 12 bases between them. Per germline, CDR1 MNHEY and CDR2 SVGAGI.

This chain connects TRBV30 to TRBJ2-5; possibly TRBD1 for D (6 bases). CDR3 length: 12 residues. V lost 1 base to trimming and J lost 3 bases, with 6 bases between them. Germline assignment: CDR1 GTSNPN and CDR2 SVGIG (reference sequence). The CDR3 is CAWSEGEETQYF. The CDR3 DNA is TGTGCCTGGAGTGAGGGGGAAGAGACCCAGTACTTC. The full variable domain, with the rest looked up from reference TRBV30 and TRBJ2-5, is SQTIHQWPATLVQPVGSPLSLECTVEGTSNPNLYWYRQAAGRGLQLLFYSVGIGQISSEVPQNLSASRPQDRQFILSSKKLLLSDSGFYLCAWSEGEETQYFGPGTRLLVL.

This clone was observed a single time. The rearrangement joins TRBV5-1 to TRBJ2-1, with D possibly TRBD2 on 5 matching bases. The CDR3 loop spans 14 amino acids. Trimming left V 1 base short and J 7 bases short, with 12 bases between. Germline CDR1 reads SGHRS; CDR2 reads YFSETQ. The CDR3 DNA sequence: TGCGCCAGCAGCTTGTCCGGACTCGGAAATGAGCAGTTCTTC. Translation gives CASSLSGLGNEQFF.

This chain links TRBV27 with TRBJ1-3, with D perhaps matching TRBD1 (5 bases). The CDR3 length is 14 residues. V gave up 0 bases and J gave up 9 bases, with 12 bases separating them. Germline values: CDR1 MNHEY, CDR2 SMNVEV (reference sequence). CDR3 nucleotide sequence: TGTGCCAGCAGTTTATCGGGTACCGGGGGCACCATATATTTT. It encodes CASSLSGTGGTIYF.

This chain links TRBV27 with TRBJ1-2; D perhaps matches TRBD1 (5 bases). V lost 2 bases to trimming and J lost 5 bases, with 12 bases between them. This CDR3 has 14 amino acids. Germline lookup yields CDR1 MNHEY and CDR2 SMNVEV (reference sequence). This CDR3 reads CASSLVGQGYGYTF. CDR3 DNA: TGTGCCAGCAGTTTAGTGGGGCAGGGATATGGCTACACCTTC.

CDR3 sequence (DNA): TGTGCCAGCAGCTTTCTAGCGGGAGGTGGTGGTGAGCAGTTCTTC. Protein product: CASSFLAGGGGEQFF. V gene TRBV11-2 combines with J gene TRBJ2-1; 11 nucleotides match TRBD2. CDR1 is SGHAT and CDR2 is FQNNGV in the germline V gene. J was trimmed by 9 bases and V by 3 bases; bases with no gene match: 7. This CDR3 comprises 15 residues.

CDR3 sequence reads: CASRQGLEETQYF. The CDR3 nucleotides are TGCGCCAGCAGACAGGGGTTGGAAGAGACCCAGTACTTC. The V call is TRBV5-1, the J call TRBJ2-5; TRBD1 matches 7 bases. J lost 3 bases, V lost 5 bases, and 4 bases had no gene match. Germline V gene data show CDR1 as SGHRS and CDR2 as YFSETQ. CDR3 length equals 13 residues.

The chain carries TRBV6-6 and TRBJ1-1; TRBD1 agrees at 9 bases. V was clipped by 9 bases and J by 2 bases; unmatched bases: 4. The CDR3 is 13 amino acids. The germline V gene has CDR1 MNHNY and CDR2 SVGAGI (reference sequence). The CDR3 DNA follows: TGTGCCAGTAACAGGGGGCGAAACACTGAAGCTTTCTTT. This codes for CASNRGRNTEAFF.

The V gene is TRBV2, the J gene TRBJ1-2, with TRBD1 identical over 8 bases. CDR1 is SNHLY, CDR2 FYNNEI, per germline. CDR3 length: 16 amino acids. Unmatched junction bases numbered 11, after V lost 1 base and J lost 7 bases. CDR3 residues: CASSEEPPGQGPGYTF. The CDR3 DNA follows: TGTGCCAGCAGTGAAGAACCTCCTGGACAGGGCCCTGGCTACACCTTC.

The gene calls are TRBV6-5 and TRBJ2-7; possible D gene TRBD1, 6 bases. CDR3 size: 14 residues. V was clipped by 6 bases and J by 2 bases, with 14 bases between them. CDR1 MNHEY and CDR2 SVGAGI come from the germline V gene. The DNA for the CDR3 is TGTGCCAGCAGGGAGCAGGGGAAACCCTACGAGCAGTACTTC. It codes for CASREQGKPYEQYF.

This chain uses TRBV5-1 with TRBJ1-1, with D possibly being TRBD1 (5 bases). The CDR3 extends over 14 amino acids. The germline gives CDR1 SGHRS, CDR2 YFSETQ. V lost 2 bases to trimming and J lost 11 bases, with 19 bases between them. The CDR3 DNA follows: TGCGCCAGCAGCTTCCCGGGGGAGTTAGATACGGCTTTCTTT. Protein: CASSFPGELDTAFF. The full variable domain, with the rest looked up from reference TRBV5-1 and TRBJ1-1, is KAGVTQTPRYLIKTRGQQVTLSCSPISGHRSVSWYQQTPGQGLQFLFEYFSETQRNKGNFPGRFSGRQFSNSRSEMNVSTLELGDSALYLCASSFPGELDTAFFGQGTRLTVV.

This rearrangement joins TRBV27 to TRBJ2-3, with 12 bases lining up with TRBD2. Trimming removed 0 bases from V and 4 bases from J; junction bases left unmatched: 2. CDR3 length equals 16 residues. The V gene's germline CDR1 is MNHEY and CDR2 SMNVEV (reference sequence). The CDR3 nucleotides read TGTGCCAGCAGTTTATCGGCTAGCGGGGGGGCAGATACGCAGTATTTT. Its translation is CASSLSASGGADTQYF.

CDR3 in DNA: TGTGCCAGCATGGGACAGCGGGGGGGCGGTGAGACCCAGTACTTC. Translating gives CASMGQRGGGETQYF. J is TRBJ2-5 and V is TRBV6-5; 10 bases match TRBD2. This CDR3 is built from 15 residues. Per germline, CDR1 MNHEY and CDR2 SVGAGI. V was clipped by 7 bases and J by 5 bases; unmatched bases: 10.

J is TRBJ2-7 and V is TRBV4-1; a possible D gene is TRBD1 (6 bases). The CDR3 runs 16 residues. The germline V gene has CDR1 MGHRA and CDR2 YSYEKL. V lost 1 base and J lost 3, with 16 bases in between. CDR3 sequence: CASSQGPGAPLYEQYF. CDR3 DNA: TGCGCCAGCAGCCAAGGGCCAGGGGCGCCTCTCTACGAGCAGTACTTC.

The V and J genes are TRBV29-1 and TRBJ1-2; D ambiguous. The CDR3 totals 15 residues. Germline V lookup: CDR1 SQVTM, CDR2 ANQGSEA. Trimming shortened V by 0 bases and J by 7 bases, and 18 bases separated the two germline ends. CDR3 bases: TGCAGCGTTGAAGAATGGGGAACCCGGGGTCCTGGCTACACCTTC. This encodes CSVEEWGTRGPGYTF.

The V call is TRBV4-1, the J call TRBJ2-7; 13 bases agree with TRBD2. Germline lookup yields CDR1 MGHRA and CDR2 YSYEKL. With 3 bases clipped from V and 3 bases from J, the junction kept 2 bases outside the gene matches. The CDR3 totals 15 residues. Here the CDR3 reads CASSQTSGGFYEQYF. The CDR3 DNA follows: TGCGCCAGCAGCCAGACTAGCGGGGGGTTCTACGAGCAGTACTTC.

The chain employs TRBV5-5 and TRBJ2-5; D is perhaps TRBD2 (5 bases). Trimming removed 0 bases at V and 0 bases at J, with 15 bases between. This CDR3 spans 17 amino acids. The V gene's germline CDR1 is SGHKS and CDR2 YYEKEE (reference sequence). CDR3 loop: CASSLGRGPGYQETQYF. In DNA form, the CDR3 reads TGTGCCAGCAGCTTGGGCCGCGGGCCCGGGTACCAAGAGACCCAGTACTTC. The full variable domain, rest sourced from reference TRBV5-5 and TRBJ2-5, is DAGVTQSPTHLIKTRGQQVTLRCSPISGHKSVSWYQQVLGQGPQFIFQYYEKEERGRGNFPDRFSARQFPNYSSELNVNALLLGDSALYLCASSLGRGPGYQETQYFGPGTRLLVL.

The rearrangement uses TRBV2 and TRBJ2-1; 8 bases are a match to TRBD2. The CDR3 consists of 14 residues. The V gene's germline CDR1 is SNHLY and CDR2 FYNNEI. Trimming cost V 6 bases and J 3 bases; bases outside gene matches: 4. The CDR3: CASRPGTSYNEQFF. CDR3 bases: TGTGCCAGCAGACCCGGGACTAGCTACAATGAGCAGTTCTTC. Combining the CDR3 with reference TRBV2 and TRBJ2-1 gives the whole variable domain EPEVTQTPSHQVTQMGQEVILRCVPISNHLYFYWYRQILGQKVEFLVSFYNNEISEKSEIFDDQFSVERPDGSNFTLKIRSTKLEDSAMYFCASRPGTSYNEQFFGPGTRLTVL.

This chain uses TRBV19 with TRBJ1-2, with TRBD1 as a possible D gene (6 bases). Germline V gene data show CDR1 as LNHDA and CDR2 as SQIVND (reference sequence). The V end was cut by 7 bases, the J end by 0 bases, with 12 bases between. CDR3 size: 14 residues. The CDR3 protein is CASNQQGTNYGYTF. CDR3 DNA sequence: TGTGCCAGTAATCAACAGGGTACTAACTATGGCTACACCTTC.

This chain links TRBV5-6 with TRBJ2-1, with D maybe TRBD1 (7 bases). V was shortened by 0 bases and J by 7 bases, with 14 bases between the two germline ends. The CDR3 is 15 amino acids. The V gene's germline CDR1 is SGHDT and CDR2 YYEEEE. CDR3 residues: CASSLGPQGGNEQFF. CDR3 sequence (DNA): TGTGCCAGCAGCTTGGGCCCGCAGGGGGGTAATGAGCAGTTCTTC.

This chain links TRBV5-1 with TRBJ1-2, with 7 positions matching TRBD1. Germline lookup yields CDR1 SGHRS and CDR2 YFSETQ. V lost 1 base and J lost 6; bases outside the gene matches: 3. The length of the CDR3 is 13 residues. The CDR3 region has the DNA TGCGCCAGCAGCTTGACAGGGGATGATGGCTACACCTTC. It translates to CASSLTGDDGYTF.